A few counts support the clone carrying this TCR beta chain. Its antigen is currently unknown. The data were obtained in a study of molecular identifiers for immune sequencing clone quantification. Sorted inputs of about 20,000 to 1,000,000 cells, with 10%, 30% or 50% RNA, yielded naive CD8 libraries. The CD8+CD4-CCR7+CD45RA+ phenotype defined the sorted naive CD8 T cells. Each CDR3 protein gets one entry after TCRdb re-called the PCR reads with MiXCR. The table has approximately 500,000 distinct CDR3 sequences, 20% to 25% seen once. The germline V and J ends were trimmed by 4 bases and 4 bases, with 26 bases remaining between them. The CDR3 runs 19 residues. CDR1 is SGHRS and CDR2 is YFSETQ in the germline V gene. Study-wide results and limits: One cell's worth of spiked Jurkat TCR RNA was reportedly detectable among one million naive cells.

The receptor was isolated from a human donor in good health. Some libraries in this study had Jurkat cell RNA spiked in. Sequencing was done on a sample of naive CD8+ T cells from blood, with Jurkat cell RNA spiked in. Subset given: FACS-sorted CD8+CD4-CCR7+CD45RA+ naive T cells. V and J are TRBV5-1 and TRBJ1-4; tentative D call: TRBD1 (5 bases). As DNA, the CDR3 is TGCGCCAGCAGCCCAACACCCGGGGGGACGGACGTACTTAATGAAAAACTGTTTTTT. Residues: CASSPTPGGTDVLNEKLFF.